This T cell receptor beta chain appears in the sequencing data of a study of blood T cells in healthy people across ages. The V end was cut by 3 bases, the J end by 1 base, with 12 bases between. There are 15 residues in the CDR3. The V gene's germline CDR1 is SGHTA and CDR2 FQGNSA. This clonotype was found a few times. Primers used in a second PCR of roughly 7 to 12 cycles were a sample-barcoded 5' primer and a J-beta primer mix. Using its own MiXCR run on the 5' RACE reads, TCRdb lists one record per CDR3 protein. The sample includes approximately 2,000,000 distinct CDR3 sequences, about two fifths of them seen just once.

The sequencing input was blood. The V call is TRBV7-2, the J call TRBJ2-5; tentatively, D is TRBD1 or TRBD2 (6 bases each). The clonotype originates from a human donor in good health. In DNA form, the CDR3 reads TGTGCCAGCAGCTTGTCATCGGGGGCCCAAGAGACCCAGTACTTC. Its translation: CASSLSSGAQETQYF.